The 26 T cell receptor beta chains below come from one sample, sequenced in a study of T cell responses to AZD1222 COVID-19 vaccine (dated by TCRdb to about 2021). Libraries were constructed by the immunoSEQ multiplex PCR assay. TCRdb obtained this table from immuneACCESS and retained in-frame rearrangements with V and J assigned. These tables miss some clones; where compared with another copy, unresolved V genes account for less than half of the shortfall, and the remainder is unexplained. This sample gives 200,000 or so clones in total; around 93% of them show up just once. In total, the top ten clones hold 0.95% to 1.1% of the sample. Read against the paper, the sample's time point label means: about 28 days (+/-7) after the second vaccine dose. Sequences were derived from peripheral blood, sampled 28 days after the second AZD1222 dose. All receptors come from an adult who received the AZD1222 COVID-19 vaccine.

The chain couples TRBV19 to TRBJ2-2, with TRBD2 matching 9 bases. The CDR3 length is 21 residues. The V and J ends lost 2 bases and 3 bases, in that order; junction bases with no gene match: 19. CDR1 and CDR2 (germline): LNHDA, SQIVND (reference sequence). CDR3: CASSIRDGVAGVTRHTGELFF. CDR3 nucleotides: TGTGCCAGTAGTATAAGAGATGGGGTAGCGGGGGTCACAAGACACACCGGGGAGCTGTTTTTT.

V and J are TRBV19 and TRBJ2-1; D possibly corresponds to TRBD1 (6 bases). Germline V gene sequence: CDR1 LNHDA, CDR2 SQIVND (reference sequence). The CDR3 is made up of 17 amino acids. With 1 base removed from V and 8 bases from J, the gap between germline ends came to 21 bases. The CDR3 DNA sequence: TGTGCCAGTAGTATAGCAGTGGTCGCAGGGGACACGGATGAGCAGTTCTTC. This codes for CASSIAVVAGDTDEQFF.

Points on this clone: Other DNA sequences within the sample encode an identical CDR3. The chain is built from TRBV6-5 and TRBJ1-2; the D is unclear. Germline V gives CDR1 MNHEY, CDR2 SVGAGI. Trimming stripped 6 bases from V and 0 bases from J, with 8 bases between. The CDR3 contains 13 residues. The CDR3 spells CASSRGTNYGYTF. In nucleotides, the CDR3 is TGTGCCAGCAGCCGCGGGACTAACTATGGCTACACCTTC.

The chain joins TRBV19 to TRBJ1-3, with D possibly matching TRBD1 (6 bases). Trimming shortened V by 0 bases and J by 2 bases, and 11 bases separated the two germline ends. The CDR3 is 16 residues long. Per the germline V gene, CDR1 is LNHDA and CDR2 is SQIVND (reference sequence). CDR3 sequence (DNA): TGTGCCAGTAGTATAGAGGTTGGGGGCGCTGGAAACACCATATATTTT. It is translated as CASSIEVGGAGNTIYF.

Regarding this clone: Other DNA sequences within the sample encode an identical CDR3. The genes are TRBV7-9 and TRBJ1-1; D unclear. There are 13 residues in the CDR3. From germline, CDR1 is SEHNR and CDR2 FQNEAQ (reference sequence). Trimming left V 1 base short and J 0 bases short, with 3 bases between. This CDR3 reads CASSLVMNTEAFF. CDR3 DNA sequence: TGTGCCAGCAGCTTAGTGATGAACACTGAAGCTTTCTTT.

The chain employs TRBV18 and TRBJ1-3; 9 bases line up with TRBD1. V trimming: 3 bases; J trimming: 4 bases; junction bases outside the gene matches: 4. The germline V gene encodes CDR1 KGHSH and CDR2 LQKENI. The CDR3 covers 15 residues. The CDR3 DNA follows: TGTGCCAGCTCACCTACGGGACAGGGAGGAAACACCATATATTTT. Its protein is CASSPTGQGGNTIYF.

DNA for the CDR3: TGTGCCAGCAGCTTGCAGAGTAATCAGCCCCAGCATTTT. Protein sequence: CASSLQSNQPQHF. This chain connects TRBV7-2 to TRBJ1-5; D is uncertain. Per germline, CDR1 SGHTA and CDR2 FQGNSA. The CDR3 loop spans 13 amino acids. The ends were cut back, 3 bases at V and 4 bases at J, with 7 bases in the middle. Supplemented by reference TRBV7-2 and TRBJ1-5, the full variable domain reads GAGVSQSPSNKVTEKGKDVELRCDPISGHTALYWYRQSLGQGLEFLIYFQGNSAPDKSGLPSDRFSAERTGGSVSTLTIQRTQQEDSAVYLCASSLQSNQPQHFGDGTRLSIL.

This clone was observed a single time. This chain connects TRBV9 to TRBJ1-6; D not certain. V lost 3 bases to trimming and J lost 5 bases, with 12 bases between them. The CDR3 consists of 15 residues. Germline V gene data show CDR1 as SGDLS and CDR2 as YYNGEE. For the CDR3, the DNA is TGTGCCAGCAGCGGGGGAGGAGTAAATAATTCACCCCTCCACTTT. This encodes CASSGGGVNNSPLHF.

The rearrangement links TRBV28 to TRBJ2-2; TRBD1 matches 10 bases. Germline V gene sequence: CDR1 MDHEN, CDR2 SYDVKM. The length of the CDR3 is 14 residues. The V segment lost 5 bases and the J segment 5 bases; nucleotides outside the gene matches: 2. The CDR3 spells CASSPGQGTGELFF. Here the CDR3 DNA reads TGTGCCAGCAGTCCGGGACAGGGGACCGGGGAGCTGTTTTTT.

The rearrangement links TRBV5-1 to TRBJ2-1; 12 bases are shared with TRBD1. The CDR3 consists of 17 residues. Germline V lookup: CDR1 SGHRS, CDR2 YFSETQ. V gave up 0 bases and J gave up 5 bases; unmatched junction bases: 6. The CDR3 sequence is CASSLAGQGAGDNEQFF. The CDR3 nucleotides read TGCGCCAGCAGCTTGGCGGGACAGGGGGCAGGCGACAATGAGCAGTTCTTC.

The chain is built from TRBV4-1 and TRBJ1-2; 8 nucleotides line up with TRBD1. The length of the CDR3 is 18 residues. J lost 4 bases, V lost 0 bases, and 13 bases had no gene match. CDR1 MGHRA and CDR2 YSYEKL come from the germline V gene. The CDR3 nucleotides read TGCGCCAGCAGCCAAGATGGGTCAGGGGGCGGGTTGGGCTATGGCTACACCTTC. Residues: CASSQDGSGGGLGYGYTF.

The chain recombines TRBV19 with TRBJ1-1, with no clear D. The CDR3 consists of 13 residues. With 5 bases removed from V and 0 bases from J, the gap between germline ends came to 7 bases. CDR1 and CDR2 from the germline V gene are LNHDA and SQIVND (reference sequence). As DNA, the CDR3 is TGTGCCAGTAGTGACCGTATGAACACTGAAGCTTTCTTT. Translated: CASSDRMNTEAFF.

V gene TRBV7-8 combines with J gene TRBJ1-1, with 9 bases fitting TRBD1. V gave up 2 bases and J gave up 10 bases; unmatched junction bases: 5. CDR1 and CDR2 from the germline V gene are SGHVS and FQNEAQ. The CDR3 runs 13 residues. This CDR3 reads CASSLPGQGLAFF. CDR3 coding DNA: TGTGCCAGCAGCTTACCGGGACAGGGCTTAGCTTTCTTT.

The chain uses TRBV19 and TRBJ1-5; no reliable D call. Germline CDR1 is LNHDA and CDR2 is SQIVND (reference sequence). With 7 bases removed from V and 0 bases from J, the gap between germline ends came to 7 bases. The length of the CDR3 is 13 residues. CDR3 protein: CASMRNSNQPQHF. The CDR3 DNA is TGTGCCAGTATGCGAAATAGCAATCAGCCCCAGCATTTT.

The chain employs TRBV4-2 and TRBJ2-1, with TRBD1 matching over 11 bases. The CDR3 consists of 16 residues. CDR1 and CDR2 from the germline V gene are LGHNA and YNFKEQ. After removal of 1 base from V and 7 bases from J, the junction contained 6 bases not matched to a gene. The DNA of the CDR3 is TGTGCCAGCAGCCAAGGGACAGGGGGCTTTGAAAATGAGCAGTTCTTC. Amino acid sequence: CASSQGTGGFENEQFF.

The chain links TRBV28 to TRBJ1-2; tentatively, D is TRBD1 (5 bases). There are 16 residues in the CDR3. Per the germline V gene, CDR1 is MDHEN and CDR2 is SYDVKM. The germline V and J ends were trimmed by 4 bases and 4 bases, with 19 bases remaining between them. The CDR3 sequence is CASSSPRGMAAYGYTF. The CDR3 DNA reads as TGTGCCAGCAGTTCCCCTCGGGGGATGGCCGCCTATGGCTACACCTTC.

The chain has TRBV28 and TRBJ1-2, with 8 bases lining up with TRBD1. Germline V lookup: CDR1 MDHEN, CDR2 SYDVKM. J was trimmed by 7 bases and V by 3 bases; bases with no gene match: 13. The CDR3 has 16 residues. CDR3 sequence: CASSFPTGTGNSGYTF. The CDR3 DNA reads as TGTGCCAGCAGTTTCCCCACCGGGACAGGAAATTCTGGCTACACCTTC.

The CDR3 loop is CASSLALTGVDTQYF. CDR3 bases: TGTGCCAGCAGCTTAGCGCTCACAGGGGTCGATACGCAGTATTTT. The chain uses TRBV7-6 and TRBJ2-3, with 7 bases that match TRBD1. Germline trimming cut 0 bases from V and 6 bases from J; bases unmatched to any gene: 6. This CDR3 is built from 15 residues. Germline-derived CDR1 and CDR2 are SGHVS and FNYEAQ.

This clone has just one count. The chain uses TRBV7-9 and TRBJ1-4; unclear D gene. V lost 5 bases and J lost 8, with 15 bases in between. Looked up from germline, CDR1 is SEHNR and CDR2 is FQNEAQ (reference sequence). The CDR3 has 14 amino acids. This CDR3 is CASSQTPMQEKLFF. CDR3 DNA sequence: TGTGCCAGCAGCCAGACACCCATGCAGGAAAAACTGTTTTTT.

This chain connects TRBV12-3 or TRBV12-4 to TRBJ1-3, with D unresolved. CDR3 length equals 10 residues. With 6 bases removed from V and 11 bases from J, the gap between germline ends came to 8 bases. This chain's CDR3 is CASRSVPIYF. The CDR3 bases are TGTGCCAGCAGGAGTGTCCCCATATATTTT.

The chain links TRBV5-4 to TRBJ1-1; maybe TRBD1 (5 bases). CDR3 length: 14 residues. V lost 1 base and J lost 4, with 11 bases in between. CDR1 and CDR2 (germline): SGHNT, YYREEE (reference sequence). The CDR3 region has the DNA TGTGCCAGCAGCTTGTACCAAGGGACCACTGAAGCTTTCTTT. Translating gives CASSLYQGTTEAFF.

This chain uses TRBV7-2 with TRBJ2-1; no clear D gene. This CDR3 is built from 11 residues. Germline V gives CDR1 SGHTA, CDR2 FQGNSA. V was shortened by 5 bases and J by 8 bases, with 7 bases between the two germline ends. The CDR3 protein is CASSPAYEQFF. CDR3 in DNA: TGTGCCAGCAGCCCGGCGTATGAGCAGTTCTTC. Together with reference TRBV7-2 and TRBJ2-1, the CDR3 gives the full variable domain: GAGVSQSPSNKVTEKGKDVELRCDPISGHTALYWYRQSLGQGLEFLIYFQGNSAPDKSGLPSDRFSAERTGGSVSTLTIQRTQQEDSAVYLCASSPAYEQFFGPGTRLTVL.

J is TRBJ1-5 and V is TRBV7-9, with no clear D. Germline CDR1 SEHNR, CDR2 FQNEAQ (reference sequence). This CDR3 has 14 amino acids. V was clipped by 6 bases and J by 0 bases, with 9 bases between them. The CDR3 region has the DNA TGTGCCAGCAGGGGCCCTTATAGCAATCAGCCCCAGCATTTT. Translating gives CASRGPYSNQPQHF. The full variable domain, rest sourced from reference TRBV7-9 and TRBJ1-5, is DTGVSQNPRHKITKRGQNVTFRCDPISEHNRLYWYRQTLGQGPEFLTYFQNEAQLEKSRLLSDRFSAERPKGSFSTLEIQRTEQGDSAMYLCASRGPYSNQPQHFGDGTRLSIL.

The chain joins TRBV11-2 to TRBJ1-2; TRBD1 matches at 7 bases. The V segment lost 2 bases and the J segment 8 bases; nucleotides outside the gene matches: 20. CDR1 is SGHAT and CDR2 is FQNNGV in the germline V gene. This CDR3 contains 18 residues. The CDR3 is CASSLRGGQTKRNGGYTF. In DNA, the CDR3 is TGTGCCAGCAGCTTAAGAGGGGGACAGACAAAGAGGAATGGCGGCTACACCTTC.

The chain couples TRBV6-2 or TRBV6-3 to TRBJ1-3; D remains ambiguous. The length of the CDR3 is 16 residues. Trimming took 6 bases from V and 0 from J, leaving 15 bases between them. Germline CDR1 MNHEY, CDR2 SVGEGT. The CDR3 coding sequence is TGTGCCAGCAGCCAGGACGGTCGAAGCTCTGGAAACACCATATATTTT. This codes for CASSQDGRSSGNTIYF.

The CDR3 sequence is CASRGTSGARYF. DNA for the CDR3: TGTGCCAGTAGGGGGACTAGCGGGGCTCGGTACTTC. The V gene is TRBV19, the J gene TRBJ2-7, with 13 bases matching TRBD2. The germline CDR1 and CDR2 sequences are LNHDA and SQIVND (reference sequence). The CDR3 loop spans 12 amino acids. With V trimmed by 6 bases and J by 12 bases, 5 bases remained unmatched.